Listed here are 29 T cell receptor beta chains from one sample, sequenced in a study of shared clonotypes between healthy human individuals. Repertoires were generated with immunoSEQ multiplex PCR, while TCRdb's copy carries only in-frame clones and drops some. The data hold roughly 2.5 million clones, with roughly nine tenths observed a single time. Sequenced input: naive CD4+ T cells sorted from blood. Subset in this sample: CD45RA+ positively selected. Receptors were obtained from a man between 18 and 29 years old in good health.

V gene TRBV30 combines with J gene TRBJ1-1; a possible D gene is TRBD1 (6 bases). Germline V gene sequence: CDR1 GTSNPN, CDR2 SVGIG (reference sequence). The length of the CDR3 is 15 residues. With 4 bases removed from V and 5 bases from J, the gap between germline ends came to 20 bases. As DNA, the CDR3 is TGTGCCTGGAAACACCCGGGGGCGCGAGGAACTGAAGCTTTCTTT. Translating it yields CAWKHPGARGTEAFF.

V usage is TRBV5-4 and J usage is TRBJ1-2; D perhaps matches TRBD1 (6 bases). CDR3 length: 14 residues. The germline V gene encodes CDR1 SGHNT and CDR2 YYREEE (reference sequence). V was trimmed by 3 bases and J by 4 bases, leaving 13 bases between them. The CDR3 DNA follows: TGTGCCAGCAGCTCTGGAGGGGGGATCTATGGCTACACCTTC. This gives the protein CASSSGGGIYGYTF.

V is TRBV6-5 and J is TRBJ1-2; unclear D gene. V gave up 5 bases and J gave up 8 bases, with 15 bases separating them. Per the germline V gene, CDR1 is MNHEY and CDR2 is SVGAGI. The CDR3 spans 13 residues. The DNA for the CDR3 is TGTGCCAGCAGTGAAAGGCGGTTTCAAGGCTACACCTTC. This gives the protein CASSERRFQGYTF.

Only one count was recorded for this clone. The J gene is TRBJ2-5, the V gene TRBV5-1; D might be TRBD2 (6 bases). Germline V gene data show CDR1 as SGHRS and CDR2 as YFSETQ. CDR3 length: 15 amino acids. Trimming shortened V by 7 bases and J by 1 base, and 17 bases separated the two germline ends. CDR3 residues: CASANIAEVQETQYF. The CDR3 DNA follows: TGCGCCAGCGCCAACATAGCGGAAGTCCAAGAGACCCAGTACTTC.

The rearrangement links TRBV27 to TRBJ2-1, with TRBD2 matching 11 bases. CDR1 MNHEY and CDR2 SMNVEV come from the germline V gene (reference sequence). The CDR3 has 15 residues. Losses at the gene ends were 0 bases for V and 9 bases for J; bases not matched to a gene: 4. DNA for the CDR3: TGTGCCAGCAGTTTATCACTAGCGGGAGCGGGTGAGCAGTTCTTC. Translated, it gives CASSLSLAGAGEQFF.

This clone was recorded once. The chain combines TRBV30 with TRBJ2-1, with 7 bases that match TRBD2. The CDR3 loop spans 16 amino acids. CDR1 and CDR2 from the germline V gene are GTSNPN and SVGIG (reference sequence). Losses at the gene ends were 0 bases for V and 0 bases for J; bases not matched to a gene: 5. CDR3 residues: CAWSVPGGSSYNEQFF. In nucleotides, the CDR3 is TGTGCCTGGAGTGTACCGGGGGGTAGCTCCTACAATGAGCAGTTCTTC. Drawing the rest from reference TRBV30 and TRBJ2-1, the complete variable domain is SQTIHQWPATLVQPVGSPLSLECTVEGTSNPNLYWYRQAAGRGLQLLFYSVGIGQISSEVPQNLSASRPQDRQFILSSKKLLLSDSGFYLCAWSVPGGSSYNEQFFGPGTRLTVL.

The V and J genes are TRBV10-3 and TRBJ2-2; D remains ambiguous. V was shortened by 7 bases and J by 5 bases, with 11 bases between the two germline ends. From germline, CDR1 is ENHRY and CDR2 SYGVKD. The CDR3 is made up of 13 amino acids. CDR3 amino acids: CAITSDSTGELFF. CDR3 DNA sequence: TGTGCCATCACCTCAGACTCGACCGGGGAGCTGTTTTTT.

The chain carries TRBV28 and TRBJ1-2; no definite D call. V dropped 5 bases and J dropped 4 bases, with 14 bases sitting between them. Germline lookup yields CDR1 MDHEN and CDR2 SYDVKM. This CDR3 spans 14 amino acids. CDR3 in amino acids: CASSEAQYLYGYTF. As DNA, the CDR3 is TGTGCCAGCAGTGAAGCGCAGTACCTCTATGGCTACACCTTC.

The chain recombines TRBV5-1 with TRBJ2-2; possibly TRBD1 for D (5 bases). V gave up 5 bases and J gave up 1 base, with 6 bases separating them. The CDR3 contains 13 residues. Germline values: CDR1 SGHRS, CDR2 YFSETQ. CDR3 DNA: TGCGCCAGCAGAAGGGGGAACACCGGGGAGCTGTTTTTT. It translates to CASRRGNTGELFF.

This rearrangement joins TRBV19 to TRBJ2-1; possibly TRBD1 or TRBD2 for D (5 bases each). Germline loops: CDR1 LNHDA, CDR2 SQIVND (reference sequence). The CDR3 consists of 13 residues. Trimming removed 6 bases from V and 11 bases from J, with 17 bases in between. CDR3 sequence reads: CASSPATGPQQFF. CDR3 bases: TGTGCCAGTAGCCCAGCGACGGGGCCCCAGCAGTTCTTC.

The chain employs TRBV9 and TRBJ1-4; D remains ambiguous. CDR1 is SGDLS, CDR2 YYNGEE, per germline. The CDR3 runs 17 residues. V gave up 4 bases and J gave up 5 bases, with 21 bases separating them. CDR3 loop: CASSPVGGPPKNEKLFF. The CDR3 bases are TGTGCCAGCAGCCCAGTCGGAGGGCCCCCGAAGAATGAAAAACTGTTTTTT.

The chain employs TRBV2 and TRBJ2-3; 10 positions agree with TRBD1. Germline CDR1 is SNHLY and CDR2 is FYNNEI. The CDR3 loop spans 14 amino acids. J was trimmed by 4 bases and V by 6 bases; bases with no gene match: 4. CDR3 loop: CASRTGGRSDTQYF. DNA for the CDR3: TGTGCCAGCAGGACAGGGGGCCGTTCAGATACGCAGTATTTT.

The chain links TRBV5-1 to TRBJ1-2, with TRBD1 identical over 10 bases. This CDR3 has 14 residues. Trimming removed 0 bases from V and 8 bases from J; junction bases left unmatched: 4. Germline lookup yields CDR1 SGHRS and CDR2 YFSETQ. The CDR3 loop reads CASSLEGQGKGYTF. CDR3 DNA sequence: TGCGCCAGCAGCTTGGAGGGACAGGGGAAAGGCTACACCTTC.

The chain employs TRBV11-2 and TRBJ2-2, with a possible D match to TRBD1 (6 bases). Germline V gives CDR1 SGHAT, CDR2 FQNNGV. The CDR3 is made up of 15 amino acids. V gave up 5 bases and J gave up 3 bases, with 13 bases separating them. CDR3 protein: CASSLQGAYTGELFF. The CDR3, as DNA: TGTGCCAGCAGCCTACAGGGAGCTTACACCGGGGAGCTGTTTTTT.

The V and J genes are TRBV7-9 and TRBJ1-3; 11 nucleotides line up with TRBD1. This CDR3 contains 16 residues. Germline trimming cut 5 bases from V and 4 bases from J; bases unmatched to any gene: 7. Germline CDR1 is SEHNR and CDR2 is FQNEAQ (reference sequence). CDR3 in DNA: TGTGCCAGCAGCCCCCGGACAGGGGGCGCGGGAAACACCATATATTTT. Its protein is CASSPRTGGAGNTIYF.

The chain links TRBV11-2 to TRBJ2-2; maybe TRBD1 (5 bases). The CDR3 is 15 amino acids. From germline, CDR1 is SGHAT and CDR2 FQNNGV. V lost 2 bases to trimming and J lost 5 bases, with 12 bases between them. CDR3: CASSLSQGWTGELFF. The CDR3 coding sequence is TGTGCCAGCAGCTTATCCCAGGGATGGACCGGGGAGCTGTTTTTT.

The rearrangement joins TRBV11-2 to TRBJ2-3; 11 bases line up with TRBD2. CDR3 size: 15 residues. V trimming: 5 bases; J trimming: 7 bases; junction bases outside the gene matches: 8. Germline CDR1 and CDR2: SGHAT and FQNNGV. The CDR3, as DNA: TGTGCCAGCAGCGTTAGCGGGGGGGCCGTAAATACGCAGTATTTT. Translation gives CASSVSGGAVNTQYF.

The V gene is TRBV7-9, the J gene TRBJ2-7; the D call may be TRBD1 or TRBD2 (6 bases each). The germline V gene has CDR1 SEHNR and CDR2 FQNEAQ (reference sequence). The CDR3 is 13 residues long. The ends were cut back, 5 bases at V and 7 bases at J, with 15 bases in the middle. CDR3 sequence reads: CASSPWGAGEQYF. The CDR3 DNA reads TGTGCCAGCAGCCCGTGGGGGGCGGGTGAGCAGTACTTC.

V usage is TRBV10-2 and J usage is TRBJ2-5; TRBD2 agrees at 9 bases. J lost 5 bases, V lost 8 bases, and 9 bases had no gene match. The germline gives CDR1 WSHSY, CDR2 SAAADI. There are 14 residues in the CDR3. For the CDR3, the DNA is TGCGCCAGCCGTTCGCGGGAGGGCCGGGAGACCCAGTACTTC. Residues: CASRSREGRETQYF.

The V gene is TRBV5-3, the J gene TRBJ2-5; possible D gene TRBD2, 6 bases. Being an ORF, TRBV5-3 has a function that is uncertain. The CDR3 runs to 14 residues. V lost 4 bases, J lost 2 bases, and 12 bases lay in between. Written as DNA, the CDR3 is TGTGCCAGAAGCCCGGGACTCACGCAAGAGACCCAGTACTTC. Translation gives CARSPGLTQETQYF.

The chain uses TRBV5-1 and TRBJ1-6, with a weak D call TRBD1 (5 bases). Germline V lookup: CDR1 SGHRS, CDR2 YFSETQ. V was shortened by 7 bases and J by 13 bases, with 15 bases between the two germline ends. CDR3 length: 12 residues. The CDR3 DNA sequence: TGCGCCAGCTCAGGGATCGACGGGCCCCTCCACTTT. As protein: CASSGIDGPLHF.

The chain carries TRBV10-3 and TRBJ2-5; 10 bases match TRBD2. Trimming removed 3 bases from V and 1 base from J; junction bases left unmatched: 11. Germline loops: CDR1 ENHRY, CDR2 SYGVKD. The length of the CDR3 is 18 residues. CDR3 protein: CAISEIQEREGLQETQYF. CDR3 nucleotides: TGTGCCATCAGTGAAATTCAGGAGCGGGAGGGTCTCCAAGAGACCCAGTACTTC.

CDR3 coding DNA: TGTGCCAGTAGTACCCTTCCCAGGGAAGATAGCAATCAGCCCCAGCATTTT. This translates into CASSTLPREDSNQPQHF. The chain combines TRBV19 with TRBJ1-5; D is perhaps TRBD1 (5 bases). V shed 4 bases and J shed 0 bases, with 16 bases lying between them. Germline assignment: CDR1 LNHDA and CDR2 SQIVND (reference sequence). The CDR3 length is 17 residues.

The chain joins TRBV18 to TRBJ2-5; D is possibly TRBD2 (5 bases). The CDR3 is made up of 14 amino acids. Trimming cost V 1 base and J 5 bases, with 11 bases left between them. Germline assignment: CDR1 KGHSH and CDR2 LQKENI. The CDR3 sequence: CASSPQGLAETQYF. The CDR3, as DNA: TGTGCCAGCTCACCACAGGGATTAGCGGAGACCCAGTACTTC.

This chain connects TRBV6-6 to TRBJ1-4; D not certain. The CDR3 runs 15 residues. V was trimmed by 7 bases and J by 0 bases, leaving 12 bases between them. CDR1 MNHNY and CDR2 SVGAGI come from the germline V gene (reference sequence). This chain's CDR3 is CASTKDGTTNEKLFF. CDR3 DNA sequence: TGTGCCAGCACCAAGGACGGTACAACTAATGAAAAACTGTTTTTT.

Regarding this clone: Other DNA sequences in the same sample also yield this CDR3. This rearrangement joins TRBV18 to TRBJ2-2; a weak D match, TRBD1 (5 bases). CDR1 and CDR2 from the germline V gene are KGHSH and LQKENI. V was trimmed by 4 bases and J by 1 base, leaving 7 bases between them. This CDR3 is built from 14 residues. Written as DNA, the CDR3 is TGTGCCAGCTCACGTACAGGGAACACCGGGGAGCTGTTTTTT. Its protein product is CASSRTGNTGELFF.

The chain has TRBV6-5 and TRBJ2-1; the match to TRBD2 covers 9 bases. J lost 7 bases, V lost 8 bases, and 12 bases had no gene match. This CDR3 has 15 residues. Germline values: CDR1 MNHEY, CDR2 SVGAGI. The CDR3 DNA sequence: TGTGCCAGCTCGCGCGGAACTAGCGGGCATAATGAGCAGTTCTTC. Translation gives CASSRGTSGHNEQFF.

This clone was picked up one time. The V and J genes are TRBV28 and TRBJ2-7; D is undetermined. Trimming removed 7 bases at V and 2 bases at J, with 6 bases between. The germline gives CDR1 MDHEN, CDR2 SYDVKM. The length of the CDR3 is 11 residues. In nucleotides, the CDR3 is TGTGCCAGCACCGACGCCTACGAGCAGTACTTC. The encoded protein is CASTDAYEQYF.

This sequence joins TRBV21-1 and TRBJ2-1; the table assigns TRBD2, which was not confirmed against the DNA. TRBV21-1 is shown as a pseudogene. This CDR3 comprises 16 residues. The CDR3 DNA follows: TGTGCCAGCAGCAAAGATGTGGGGGGACGATACAATGAGCAGTTCTTC. Its protein is CASSKDVGGRYNEQFF.